This TCR beta chain came from a study of blood T cell repertoires in COVID-19. At the level of the study: COVID-19 samples from acute and convalescent phases originated in the United States, Italy and Spain. T cells, B-cell-depleted T cells, or PBMCs supplied cDNA or gDNA.

In the original processing: Reference gene primer amplification gave estimated nucleated cell counts. Sequencing was performed with immunoSEQ multiplex PCR; in TCRdb, only in-frame clones are kept and a portion is missing. That table furnishes V, J and clone size, whereas the DNA furnished D and trimming. This sample has fewer than 55,000 clones, with around 86% found just once. The table lists this clone with a few counts. This CDR3 spans 15 amino acids. Trimming at V came to 6 bases and at J to 5 bases, leaving 9 bases not matched to a gene. The germline V gene encodes CDR1 SEHNR and CDR2 FQNEAQ (reference sequence).

The TCR originated in a woman aged 55 to 70 with acute or convalescent COVID-19. The chain carries TRBV7-9 and TRBJ1-2; 10 nucleotides agree with TRBD1. The sample comprised peripheral blood. CDR3 coding DNA: TGTGCCAGCAGGCCTAGACAGGGGGCAAATTATGGCTACACCTTC. Amino acids: CASRPRQGANYGYTF. Together with reference TRBV7-9 and TRBJ1-2, the CDR3 gives the full variable domain: DTGVSQNPRHKITKRGQNVTFRCDPISEHNRLYWYRQTLGQGPEFLTYFQNEAQLEKSRLLSDRFSAERPKGSFSTLEIQRTEQGDSAMYLCASRPRQGANYGYTFGSGTRLTVV.